These T cell receptor beta chains were read from a single sample in a study of CD8 T cells in Susac syndrome. MiXCR, applied by TCRdb to the immunoSEQ multiplex PCR reads, yields one record per CDR3 protein. The sample consists of 150,000 to 200,000 distinct CDR3 sequences, approximately 96% of them appearing once. The sequenced material came from CD4+ T cells from PBMCs. These TCRs come from a human donor with multiple sclerosis. The CDR3 runs from the conserved cysteine through the conserved F or W. A D gene is named only where the DNA matches it firmly. Size tells how often a clone was seen (once, few, many) or the class of an expanded clone, and some rows leave it out.

abundance	d_gene	j_gene	v_gene	CDR3aa	CDR3nt
-	-	TRBJ2-6	TRBV7-7	CASSPGTTNVLTF	TGTGCTAGCAGCCCGGGGACGACCAACGTCCTGACTTTC
-	-	TRBJ2-2	TRBV10-3	CAISDVAGFTGELFF	TGTGCCATCAGTGATGTGGCAGGATTTACCGGGGAGCTGTTTTTT
-	TRBD1	TRBJ1-2	TRBV5-6	CASSLWKGASGYTF	TGTGCCAGCAGCTTGTGGAAGGGGGCGAGCGGCTACACCTTC
-	-	TRBJ2-7	TRBV30	CAWSLSAGTALYEQYF	TGTGCCTGGAGTCTCTCCGCCGGGACTGCACTTTACGAGCAGTACTTC
-	-	TRBJ2-2	TRBV9	CASSVALYTGELFF	TGTGCCAGCAGCGTAGCACTCTACACCGGGGAGCTGTTTTTT
-	TRBD1	TRBJ1-3	TRBV9	CASSVGQVHSGNTIYF	TGTGCCAGCAGCGTGGGACAGGTTCACTCTGGAAACACCATATATTTT
-	TRBD1	TRBJ2-7	TRBV11-3	CASSLGDSTYEQYF	TGTGCCAGCAGCTTAGGGGACAGTACCTACGAGCAGTACTTC
-	-	TRBJ2-7	TRBV20-1	CSASETADSYEQYF	TGCAGTGCTAGTGAAACAGCCGACTCCTACGAGCAGTACTTC
-	-	TRBJ2-3	TRBV18	CASSPPAADTQYF	TGTGCCAGCTCACCACCAGCGGCAGATACGCAGTATTTT
-	TRBD2	TRBJ2-3	TRBV20-1	CSALLADSTDTQYF	TGCAGTGCTCTCCTAGCGGACAGCACAGATACGCAGTATTTT
-	-	TRBJ1-2	TRBV29-1	CSVDPVGSLGYTF	TGCAGCGTTGACCCTGTGGGGAGCCTTGGCTACACCTTC
-	-	TRBJ2-3	TRBV11-2	CASSPQGSNTDTQYF	TGTGCCAGCAGCCCGCAGGGGAGCAACACAGATACGCAGTATTTT
-	-	TRBJ1-6	TRBV4-1	CASSQGNARTYNSPLHF	TGCGCCAGCAGCCAAGGGAATGCGAGGACCTATAATTCACCCCTCCACTTT
-	-	TRBJ1-3	TRBV3-1	CASSHLDMTFAGNTIYF	TGTGCCAGCAGCCATCTCGACATGACATTCGCGGGAAACACCATATATTTT
-	-	TRBJ2-5	TRBV25-1	CASSEYWGRETQYF	TGTGCCAGCAGTGAATATTGGGGAAGGGAGACCCAGTACTTC
-	TRBD1	TRBJ1-1	TRBV7-2	CASSLTGQGSLYTEAFF	TGTGCCAGCAGCTTGACGGGACAGGGGAGTCTCTACACTGAAGCTTTCTTT
once	-	TRBJ1-1	TRBV30	CAWSGYTEAFF	TGTGCCTGGAGTGGGTACACTGAAGCTTTCTTT
-	-	TRBJ1-1	TRBV30	CAWANRANTEAFF	TGTGCCTGGGCAAACAGGGCAAACACTGAAGCTTTCTTT
-	-	TRBJ2-4	TRBV9	CASSVVGGTQYF	TGTGCCAGCAGCGTAGTAGGAGGGACTCAGTACTTC
-	-	TRBJ1-5	TRBV3-1	CASSQGRANQPQHF	TGTGCCAGCAGCCAAGGAAGGGCCAATCAGCCCCAGCATTTT
-	-	TRBJ1-2	TRBV14	CASSLGTFGYTF	TGTGCCAGCAGCCTGGGGACCTTCGGCTACACCTTC
-	-	TRBJ1-2	TRBV9	CASSFEDGLNYGYTF	TGTGCCAGCAGTTTTGAGGACGGGCTTAACTATGGCTACACCTTC
-	TRBD1	TRBJ2-7	TRBV7-8	CASSLGDRSGEQYF	TGTGCCAGCAGCTTAGGGGACAGGTCGGGCGAGCAGTACTTC
once	TRBD2	TRBJ2-7	TRBV20-1	CSAGRAGAVIYEQYF	TGCAGTGCTGGAAGAGCGGGGGCTGTGATCTACGAGCAGTACTTC
-	-	TRBJ2-7	TRBV29-1	CSVEKIAGINSYEQYF	TGCAGCGTTGAAAAAATAGCAGGGATCAACTCCTACGAGCAGTACTTC
-	TRBD2	TRBJ2-3	TRBV20-1	CSAAPLAGMIDTQYF	TGCAGTGCGGCCCCTCTAGCGGGCATGATAGATACGCAGTATTTT
-	TRBD1	TRBJ2-3	TRBV25-1	CASSEWGRGYTDTQYF	TGTGCCAGCAGTGAATGGGGCAGGGGGTATACAGATACGCAGTATTTT